This is a list of T cell receptor beta chains from one sample in a study of blood T cell repertoires in COVID-19. Libraries were prepared by immunoSEQ multiplex PCR; TCRdb keeps only in-frame clonotypes and omits some of them. The sample records approximately 140,000 clones, almost 85% being singletons. Sequences were obtained from peripheral blood. The receptors come from a man in his 60s with acute or convalescent COVID-19. Each CDR3 is given with its conserved first and last residue. D genes are given only for firm matches. Some rows mark clone size as missing; the rest say once, few, many or name a class of expanded clone.

NA NA TRBJ1-1 TRBV27 TGTGCCAGCAGTCCCAGGGGCCAAGCTTTCTTT CASSPRGQAFF
TRBD1 few TRBJ1-4 TRBV18 TGTGCCAGCTCACGGGACAGGGCAACTAATGAAAAACTGTTTTTT CASSRDRATNEKLFF
TRBD2 NA TRBJ2-7 TRBV6-1 TGTGCCAGCAGTGAAACTAGCGGGAGAGTCTACGAGCAGTACTTC CASSETSGRVYEQYF
TRBD1 NA TRBJ1-3 TRBV3-1/TRBV3-2 TGTGCCAGCAGCCGCGGGACAGGCTCTGGAAACACCATATATTTT CASSRGTGSGNTIYF
TRBD1 NA TRBJ1-3 TRBV19 TGTGCCAGTAGTACTCCCGGGACAGGGACACGAGGAAACACCATATATTTT CASSTPGTGTRGNTIYF
NA NA TRBJ2-4 TRBV5-8 TGTGCCAGCACCCGGGATTGGGCCAAAAACATTCAGTACTTC CASTRDWAKNIQYF
TRBD1 NA TRBJ1-4 TRBV5-1 TGCGCCAGCAGCTTGTGGGGGCCCAGTCCGGGACAGGGTCTAAATGATGAAAAACTGTTTTTT CASSLWGPSPGQGLNDEKLFF
TRBD1 few TRBJ1-1 TRBV14 TGTGCCAGCAGCCGGGACAGGGGCTGGGGTACTGAAGCTTTCTTT CASSRDRGWGTEAFF
TRBD2 NA TRBJ2-5 TRBV5-1 TGCGCCAGCAGCTTAGTTCCGGGGGGAGAGACCCAGTACTTC CASSLVPGGETQYF
TRBD2 NA TRBJ2-3 TRBV29-1 TGCAGCGTTGACCCTAGCGGGAGTGATACGCAGTATTTT CSVDPSGSDTQYF
NA NA TRBJ1-1 TRBV19 TGTGCCAGTACCGACATCATGAACACTGAAGCTTTCTTT CASTDIMNTEAFF
TRBD1 NA TRBJ1-1 TRBV6-5 TGTGCCATCGGGAAGGGGACAGGTTTGGCTGAAGCTTTCTTT CAIGKGTGLAEAFF
NA NA TRBJ2-1 TRBV5-4 TGTGCCAGCAGCCGGGCGGGGTACAATGAGCAGTTCTTC CASSRAGYNEQFF
NA once TRBJ1-2 TRBV6-5 TGTGCCAGCAGTTTTCGGACAGACTATGGCTACACCTTC CASSFRTDYGYTF
TRBD2 NA TRBJ2-1 TRBV10-1 TGCGCCAGCTCCCCAGGACTAGCGGGGGGTAATGAGCAGTTCTTC CASSPGLAGGNEQFF
TRBD1 many TRBJ2-1 TRBV6-1 TGTGCCAGCAGTGTGTTCGGACAGGGGATTGGCTCCTACAATGAGCAGTTCTTC CASSVFGQGIGSYNEQFF
NA NA TRBJ1-3 TRBV18 TGTGCCAGCTCACCTGCAGGGGTATCTGGAAACACCATATATTTT CASSPAGVSGNTIYF
TRBD1 once TRBJ2-3 TRBV4-1 TGCGCCAGCAGCCACGGACAGGCTAGCACAGATACGCAGTATTTT CASSHGQASTDTQYF